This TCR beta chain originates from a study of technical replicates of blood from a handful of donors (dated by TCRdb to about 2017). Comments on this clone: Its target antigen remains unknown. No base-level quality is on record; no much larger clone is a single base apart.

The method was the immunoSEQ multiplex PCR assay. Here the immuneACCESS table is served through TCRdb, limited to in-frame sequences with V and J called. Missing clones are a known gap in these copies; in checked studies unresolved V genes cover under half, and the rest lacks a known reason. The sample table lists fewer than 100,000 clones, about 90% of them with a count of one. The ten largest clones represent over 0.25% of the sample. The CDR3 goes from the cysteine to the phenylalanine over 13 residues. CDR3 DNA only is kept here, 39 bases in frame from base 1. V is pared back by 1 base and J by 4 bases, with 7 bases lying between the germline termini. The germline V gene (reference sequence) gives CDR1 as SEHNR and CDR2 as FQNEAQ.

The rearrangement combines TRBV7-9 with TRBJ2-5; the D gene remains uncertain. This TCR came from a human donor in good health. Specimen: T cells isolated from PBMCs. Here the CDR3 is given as CASSLGSGETQYF. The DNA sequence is TGTGCCAGCAGCTTAGGGTCCGGAGAGACCCAGTACTTC.